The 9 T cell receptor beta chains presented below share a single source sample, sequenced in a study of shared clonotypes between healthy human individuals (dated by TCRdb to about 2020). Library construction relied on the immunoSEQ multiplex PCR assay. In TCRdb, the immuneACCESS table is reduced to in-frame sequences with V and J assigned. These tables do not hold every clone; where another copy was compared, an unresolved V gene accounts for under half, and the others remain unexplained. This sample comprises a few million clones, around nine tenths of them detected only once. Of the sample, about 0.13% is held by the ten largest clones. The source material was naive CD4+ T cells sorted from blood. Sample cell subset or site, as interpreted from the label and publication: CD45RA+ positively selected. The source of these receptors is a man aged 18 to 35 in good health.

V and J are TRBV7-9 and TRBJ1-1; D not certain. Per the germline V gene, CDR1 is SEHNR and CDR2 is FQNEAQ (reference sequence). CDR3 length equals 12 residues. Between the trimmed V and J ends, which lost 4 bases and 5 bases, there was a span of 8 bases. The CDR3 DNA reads TGTGCCAGCAGCTCGGGTAGGACTGAAGCTTTCTTT. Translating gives CASSSGRTEAFF. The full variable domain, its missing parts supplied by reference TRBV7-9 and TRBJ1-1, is DTGVSQNPRHKITKRGQNVTFRCDPISEHNRLYWYRQTLGQGPEFLTYFQNEAQLEKSRLLSDRFSAERPKGSFSTLEIQRTEQGDSAMYLCASSSGRTEAFFGQGTRLTVV.

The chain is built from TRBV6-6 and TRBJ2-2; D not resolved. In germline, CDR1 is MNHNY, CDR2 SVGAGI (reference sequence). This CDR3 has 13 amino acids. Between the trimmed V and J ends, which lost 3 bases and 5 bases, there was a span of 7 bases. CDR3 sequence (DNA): TGTGCCAGCAGTTATGCCTTGACCGGGGAGCTGTTTTTT. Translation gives CASSYALTGELFF.

The CDR3 here is CASSFHNNSPLHF. The DNA for the CDR3 is TGTGCCAGCAGCTTCCACAATAATTCACCCCTCCACTTT. The chain carries TRBV11-2 and TRBJ1-6, with D unclear. V dropped 3 bases and J dropped 5 bases, with 5 bases sitting between them. Germline CDR1 reads SGHAT; CDR2 reads FQNNGV. The CDR3 has 13 residues.

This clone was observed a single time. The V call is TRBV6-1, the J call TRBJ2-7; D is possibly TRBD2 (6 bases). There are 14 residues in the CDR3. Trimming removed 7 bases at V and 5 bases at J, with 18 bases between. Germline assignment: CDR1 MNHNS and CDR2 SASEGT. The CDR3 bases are TGTGCCAGCAAGGAGGGGCCCCCTTCCGACGAGCAGTACTTC. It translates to CASKEGPPSDEQYF.

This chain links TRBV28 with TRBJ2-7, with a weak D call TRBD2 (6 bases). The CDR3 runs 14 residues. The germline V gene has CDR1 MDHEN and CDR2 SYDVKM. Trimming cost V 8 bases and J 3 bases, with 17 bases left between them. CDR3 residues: CASCRGSPLYEQYF. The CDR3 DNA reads TGTGCCAGCTGCCGGGGGAGTCCCCTCTACGAGCAGTACTTC.

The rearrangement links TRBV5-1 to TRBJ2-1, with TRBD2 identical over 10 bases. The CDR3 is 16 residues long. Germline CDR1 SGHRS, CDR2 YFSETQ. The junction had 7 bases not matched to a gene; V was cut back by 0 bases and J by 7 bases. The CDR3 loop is CASSLAASGGRNEQFF. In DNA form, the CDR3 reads TGCGCCAGCAGCTTGGCGGCTAGCGGGGGTCGTAATGAGCAGTTCTTC. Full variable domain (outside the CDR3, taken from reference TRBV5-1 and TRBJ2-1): KAGVTQTPRYLIKTRGQQVTLSCSPISGHRSVSWYQQTPGQGLQFLFEYFSETQRNKGNFPGRFSGRQFSNSRSEMNVSTLELGDSALYLCASSLAASGGRNEQFFGPGTRLTVL.

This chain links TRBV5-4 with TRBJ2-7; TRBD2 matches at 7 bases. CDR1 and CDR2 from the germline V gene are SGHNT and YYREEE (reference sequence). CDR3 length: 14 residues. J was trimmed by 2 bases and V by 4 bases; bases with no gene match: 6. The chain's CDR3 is CASSGGAGPYEQYF. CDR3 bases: TGTGCCAGCAGCGGGGGAGCGGGGCCCTACGAGCAGTACTTC.

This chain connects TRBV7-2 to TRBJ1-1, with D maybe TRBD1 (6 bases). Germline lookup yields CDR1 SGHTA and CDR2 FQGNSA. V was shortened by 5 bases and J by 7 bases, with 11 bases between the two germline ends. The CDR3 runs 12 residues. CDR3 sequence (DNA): TGTGCCAGCAGCCTACAGGGACTTGAAGCTTTCTTT. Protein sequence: CASSLQGLEAFF.

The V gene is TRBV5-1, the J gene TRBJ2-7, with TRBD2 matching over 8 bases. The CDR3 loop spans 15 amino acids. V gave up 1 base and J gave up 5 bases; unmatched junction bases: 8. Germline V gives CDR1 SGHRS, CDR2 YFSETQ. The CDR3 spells CASSLTGGLFDEQYF. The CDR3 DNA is TGCGCCAGCAGCTTGACGGGGGGGCTCTTCGACGAGCAGTACTTC.